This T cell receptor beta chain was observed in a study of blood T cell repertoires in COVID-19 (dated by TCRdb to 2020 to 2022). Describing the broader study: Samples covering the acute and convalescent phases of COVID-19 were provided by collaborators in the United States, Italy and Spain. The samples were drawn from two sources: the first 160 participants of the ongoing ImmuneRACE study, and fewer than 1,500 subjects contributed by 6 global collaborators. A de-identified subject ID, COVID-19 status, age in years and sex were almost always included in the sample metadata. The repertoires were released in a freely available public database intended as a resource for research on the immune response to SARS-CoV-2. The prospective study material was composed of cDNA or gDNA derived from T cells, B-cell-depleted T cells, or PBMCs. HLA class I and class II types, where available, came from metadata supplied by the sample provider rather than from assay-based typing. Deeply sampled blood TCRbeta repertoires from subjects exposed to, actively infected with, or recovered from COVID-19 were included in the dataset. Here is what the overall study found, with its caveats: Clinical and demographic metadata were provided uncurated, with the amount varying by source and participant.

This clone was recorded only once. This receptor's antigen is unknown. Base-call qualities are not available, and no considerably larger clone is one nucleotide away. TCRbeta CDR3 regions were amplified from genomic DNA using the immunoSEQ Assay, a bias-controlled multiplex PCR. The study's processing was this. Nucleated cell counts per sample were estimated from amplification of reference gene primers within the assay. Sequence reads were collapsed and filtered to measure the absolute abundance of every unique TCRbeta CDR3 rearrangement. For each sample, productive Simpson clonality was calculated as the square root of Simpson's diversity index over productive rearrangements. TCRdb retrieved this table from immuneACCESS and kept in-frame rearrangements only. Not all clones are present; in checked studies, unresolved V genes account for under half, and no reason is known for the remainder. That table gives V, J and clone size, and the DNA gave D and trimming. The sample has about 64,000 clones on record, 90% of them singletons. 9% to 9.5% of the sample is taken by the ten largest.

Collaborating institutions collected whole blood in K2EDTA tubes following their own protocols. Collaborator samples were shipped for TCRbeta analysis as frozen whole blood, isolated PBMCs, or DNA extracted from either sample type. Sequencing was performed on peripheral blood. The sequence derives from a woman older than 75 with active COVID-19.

The CDR3 reads as follows: CASSRTDSGANVLTF. The nucleotides are TGTGCCAGCAGTCGGACAGACTCTGGGGCCAACGTCCTGACTTTC. The sequence joins TRBV3-1 (or the pseudogene TRBV3-2) to TRBJ2-6, with a weak D call of TRBD1 (6 bases match). V loses 6 bases of germline sequence and J loses 0 bases, and the interval between the two ends is 9 bases. The CDR3 starts with the cysteine, ends with the phenylalanine, and has 15 residues. Only the CDR3 DNA stays, 45 bases, in frame from base 1. The CDR1 and CDR2 encoded by the germline V gene (reference sequence) are LGHDT and YNNKEL.